Listed below are T cell receptor beta chains from one sample, sequenced in a study of control samples from healthy donors and cancer patients. Method: immunoSEQ multiplex PCR; TCRdb's copy keeps in-frame clones and lacks some. The sample yields around 70,000 clones, about nine tenths seen once. Sequencing was done on a sample of PBMCs. These receptors were taken from a woman aged 50 to 60 with colorectal cancer. The CDR3 runs from the conserved cysteine through the conserved F or W. A D gene is named only where the DNA matches it firmly. Size is stated for part of the rows, as once, few or many counts, or as a class when the clone is expanded.

j_call clone_size d_call v_call cdr3_aa cdr3_nt
TRBJ2-3 . . TRBV9 CASSAQRPPDTQYF TGTGCCAGCAGCGCCCAACGGCCTCCAGATACGCAGTATTTT
TRBJ2-3 once . TRBV24-1 CATSDFASSGTDTQYF TGTGCCACCAGTGATTTCGCTAGCAGCGGCACAGATACGCAGTATTTT
TRBJ1-5 few . TRBV3-1/TRBV3-2 CASSRGGQPQHF TGTGCCAGCAGCCGTGGCGGACAGCCCCAGCATTTT
TRBJ2-2 . . TRBV12-3/TRBV12-4 CASSRDTGELFF TGTGCCAGCAGCAGGGACACCGGGGAGCTGTTTTTT
TRBJ2-3 . TRBD1 TRBV7-9 CASSTSGGDTQYF TGTGCCAGCAGCACTTCAGGGGGAGATACGCAGTATTTT
TRBJ1-2 . . TRBV28 CASTPGVHSYGYTF TGTGCCAGCACTCCAGGGGTTCATAGCTATGGCTACACCTTC
TRBJ1-2 . TRBD1 TRBV28 CASSSGQGGVYYGYTF TGTGCCAGCAGTTCCGGACAGGGGGGGGTATACTATGGCTACACCTTC
TRBJ1-1 . TRBD1 TRBV18 CASSRQGPNTEAFF TGTGCCAGCTCGCGACAGGGACCGAACACTGAAGCTTTCTTT
TRBJ1-4 . . TRBV5-6 CASSLVSRTEKLFF TGTGCCAGCAGCTTGGTAAGTAGGACCGAAAAACTGTTTTTT
TRBJ1-5 . . TRBV19 CASQRGVTSYYQPQHF TGTGCCAGTCAAAGGGGGGTGACGAGTTATTATCAGCCCCAGCATTTT
TRBJ2-2 . . TRBV5-1 CASSFQGGGELFF TGCGCCAGCAGCTTTCAGGGAGGCGGGGAGCTGTTTTTT
TRBJ2-5 . . TRBV4-3 CASSQGVGGTREETQYF TGCGCCAGCAGCCAAGGGGTTGGGGGGACAAGAGAGGAGACCCAGTACTTC
TRBJ1-5 . . TRBV27 CASSLGGDQPQHF TGTGCCAGCAGTTTAGGCGGAGATCAGCCCCAGCATTTT
TRBJ2-4 . . TRBV10-3 CAISEGGGTKNIQYF TGTGCCATCAGTGAAGGGGGGGGAACCAAAAACATTCAGTACTTC
TRBJ1-3 . . TRBV6-5 CASSYSGGYSGNTIYF TGTGCCAGCAGTTACTCGGGCGGCTACTCTGGAAACACCATATATTTT
TRBJ2-5 . TRBD1 TRBV5-8 CASSSTGQGLQETQYF TGTGCCAGCAGCTCGACAGGACAGGGGTTACAAGAGACCCAGTACTTC
TRBJ1-5 . . TRBV10-3 CASSTGDSNQPQHF TGTGCCAGCTCGACAGGAGATAGCAATCAGCCCCAGCATTTT
TRBJ2-3 . TRBD2 TRBV28 CASSGSGANTDTQYF TGTGCCAGCAGTGGGAGCGGGGCAAACACAGATACGCAGTATTTT
TRBJ2-4 . TRBD1 TRBV6-5 CASSPQGAHKNIQYF TGTGCCAGCAGCCCACAGGGGGCCCACAAAAACATTCAGTACTTC
TRBJ1-2 . . TRBV5-1 CASSLTAGADYGYTF TGCGCCAGCAGCTTGACTGCAGGGGCAGACTATGGCTACACCTTC
TRBJ1-5 . TRBD1 TRBV12-3/TRBV12-4 CASTLQGDQPQHF TGTGCCAGCACCCTACAGGGGGACCAGCCCCAGCATTTT
TRBJ1-5 . . TRBV4-3 CASSQDGGPQHF TGCGCCAGCAGCCAAGACGGGGGGCCCCAGCATTTT
TRBJ2-5 . . TRBV27 CASSPRVYQETQYF TGTGCCAGCAGTCCAAGGGTGTACCAAGAGACCCAGTACTTC
TRBJ2-5 once . TRBV5-1 CASSLGTFQQETQYF TGCGCCAGCAGCTTGGGGACTTTTCAACAAGAGACCCAGTACTTC